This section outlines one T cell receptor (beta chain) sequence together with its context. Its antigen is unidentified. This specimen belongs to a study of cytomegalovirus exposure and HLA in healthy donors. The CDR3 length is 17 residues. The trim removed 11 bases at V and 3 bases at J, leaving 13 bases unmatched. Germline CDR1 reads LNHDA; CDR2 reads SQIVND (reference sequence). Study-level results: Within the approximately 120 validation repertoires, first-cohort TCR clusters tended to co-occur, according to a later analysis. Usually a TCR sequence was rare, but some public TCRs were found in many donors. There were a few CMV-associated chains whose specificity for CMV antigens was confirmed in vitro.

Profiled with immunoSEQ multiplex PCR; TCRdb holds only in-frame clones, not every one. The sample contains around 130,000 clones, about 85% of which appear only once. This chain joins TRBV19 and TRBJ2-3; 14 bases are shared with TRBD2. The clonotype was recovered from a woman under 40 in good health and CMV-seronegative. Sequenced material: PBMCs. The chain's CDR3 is CACSGLAGGSGTDTQYF. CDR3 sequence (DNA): TGTGCCTGCTCAGGACTAGCGGGGGGTTCCGGGACAGATACGCAGTATTTT.